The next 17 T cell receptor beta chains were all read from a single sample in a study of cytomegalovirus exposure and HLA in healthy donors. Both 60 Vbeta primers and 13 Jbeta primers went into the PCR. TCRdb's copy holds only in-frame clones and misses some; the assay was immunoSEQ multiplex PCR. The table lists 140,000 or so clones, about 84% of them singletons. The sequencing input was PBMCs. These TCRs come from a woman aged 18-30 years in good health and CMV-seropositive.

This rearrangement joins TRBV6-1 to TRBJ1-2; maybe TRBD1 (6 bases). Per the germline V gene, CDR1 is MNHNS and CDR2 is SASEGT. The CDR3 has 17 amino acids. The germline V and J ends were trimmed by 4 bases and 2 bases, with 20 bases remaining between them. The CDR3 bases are TGTGCCAGCAGTGCTGTAAGCACGGGACAAAAGAACTATGGCTACACCTTC. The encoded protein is CASSAVSTGQKNYGYTF.

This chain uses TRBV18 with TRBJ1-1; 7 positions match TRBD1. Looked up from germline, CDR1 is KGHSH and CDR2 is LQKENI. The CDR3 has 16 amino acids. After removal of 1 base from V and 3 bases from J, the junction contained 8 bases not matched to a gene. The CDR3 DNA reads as TGTGCCAGCTCACCACAGAGTAAGGGGGCATACACTGAAGCTTTCTTT. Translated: CASSPQSKGAYTEAFF.

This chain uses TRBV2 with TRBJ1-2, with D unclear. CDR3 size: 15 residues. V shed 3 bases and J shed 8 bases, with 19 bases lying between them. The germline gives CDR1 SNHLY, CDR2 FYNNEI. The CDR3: CASSEADRLGEGYTF. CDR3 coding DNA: TGTGCCAGCAGTGAGGCGGACCGCCTCGGGGAGGGCTACACCTTC.

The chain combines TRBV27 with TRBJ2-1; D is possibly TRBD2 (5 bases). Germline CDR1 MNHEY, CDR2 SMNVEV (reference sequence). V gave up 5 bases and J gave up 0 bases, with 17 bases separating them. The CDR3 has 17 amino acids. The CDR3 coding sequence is TGTGCCAGCAGTCCAGACCGGGTGGGAGTCTCCTACAATGAGCAGTTCTTC. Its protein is CASSPDRVGVSYNEQFF.

For the CDR3, the DNA is TGTGCCTGGAGCTTCCGGGACAGGGCATTTTACGAGCAGTACTTC. It is translated as CAWSFRDRAFYEQYF. The rearrangement joins TRBV30 to TRBJ2-5, with TRBD1 matching over 9 bases. Near its end, the DNA agrees better with TRBJ2-7, so the J call may be wrong. CDR3 size: 15 residues. In germline, CDR1 is GTSNPN, CDR2 SVGIG (reference sequence).

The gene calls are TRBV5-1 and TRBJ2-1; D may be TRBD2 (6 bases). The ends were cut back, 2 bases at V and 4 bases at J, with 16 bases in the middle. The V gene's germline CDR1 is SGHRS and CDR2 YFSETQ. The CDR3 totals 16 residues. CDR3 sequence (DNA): TGCGCCAGCAGCTTAGGGACCGGAGGGGCTTACAATGAGCAGTTCTTC. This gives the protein CASSLGTGGAYNEQFF.

The CDR3 DNA is TGTGCCAGCAGTCATAAACTGGGGGCGCGGTACAATGAGCAGTTCTTC. This gives the protein CASSHKLGARYNEQFF. The chain carries TRBV6-6 and TRBJ2-1; D is perhaps TRBD1 (6 bases). Germline loops: CDR1 MNHNY, CDR2 SVGAGI (reference sequence). This CDR3 has 16 amino acids. V lost 5 bases and J 4 bases, leaving 18 bases between the germline ends.

CDR3 nucleotide sequence: TGTGCCAGCAGTTACGAGAGGGCCATGCAGGGGGAGCTGTTTTTT. Protein sequence: CASSYERAMQGELFF. The chain links TRBV6-5 to TRBJ2-2; weak D call: TRBD2 (5 bases). The CDR3 is made up of 15 amino acids. Trimming removed 2 bases at V and 8 bases at J, with 15 bases between. CDR1 MNHEY and CDR2 SVGAGI come from the germline V gene.

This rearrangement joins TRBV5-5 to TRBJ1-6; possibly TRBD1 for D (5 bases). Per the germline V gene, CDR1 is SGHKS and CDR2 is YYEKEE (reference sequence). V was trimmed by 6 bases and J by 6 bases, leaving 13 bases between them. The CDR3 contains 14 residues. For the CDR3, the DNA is TGTGCCAGCACCCCGGGACTGAGTAATTCACCCCTCCACTTT. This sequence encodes CASTPGLSNSPLHF. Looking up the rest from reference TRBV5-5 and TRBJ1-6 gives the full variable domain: DAGVTQSPTHLIKTRGQQVTLRCSPISGHKSVSWYQQVLGQGPQFIFQYYEKEERGRGNFPDRFSARQFPNYSSELNVNALLLGDSALYLCASTPGLSNSPLHFGNGTRLTVT.

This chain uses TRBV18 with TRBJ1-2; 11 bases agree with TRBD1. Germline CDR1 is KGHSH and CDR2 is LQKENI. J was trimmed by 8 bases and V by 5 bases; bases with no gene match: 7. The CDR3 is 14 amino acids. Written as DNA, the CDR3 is TGTGCCAGCTCAGACGGACAGGGGGCTGGGGGCTACACCTTC. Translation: CASSDGQGAGGYTF. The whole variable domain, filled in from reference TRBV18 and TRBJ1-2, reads NAGVMQNPRHLVRRRGQEARLRCSPMKGHSHVYWYRQLPEEGLKFMVYLQKENIIDESGMPKERFSAEFPKEGPSILRIQQVVRGDSAAYFCASSDGQGAGGYTFGSGTRLTVV.

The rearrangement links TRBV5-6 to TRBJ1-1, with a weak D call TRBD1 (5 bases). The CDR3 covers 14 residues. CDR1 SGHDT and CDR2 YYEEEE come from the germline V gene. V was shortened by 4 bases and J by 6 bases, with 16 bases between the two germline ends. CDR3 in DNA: TGTGCCAGCAGCGGGGGGTCGAGAGCTTCTGAAGCTTTCTTT. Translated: CASSGGSRASEAFF.

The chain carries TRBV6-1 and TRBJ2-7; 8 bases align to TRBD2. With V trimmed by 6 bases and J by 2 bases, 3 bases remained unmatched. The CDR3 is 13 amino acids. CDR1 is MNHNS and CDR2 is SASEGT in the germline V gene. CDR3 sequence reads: CASSTRGAYEQYF. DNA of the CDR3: TGTGCCAGCAGCACGCGGGGGGCCTACGAGCAGTACTTC.

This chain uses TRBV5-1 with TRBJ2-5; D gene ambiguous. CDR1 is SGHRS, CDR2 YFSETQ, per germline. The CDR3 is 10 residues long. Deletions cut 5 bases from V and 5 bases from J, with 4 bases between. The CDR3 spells CASSPETQYF. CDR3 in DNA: TGCGCCAGCAGTCCGGAGACCCAGTACTTC. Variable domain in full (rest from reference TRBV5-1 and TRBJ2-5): KAGVTQTPRYLIKTRGQQVTLSCSPISGHRSVSWYQQTPGQGLQFLFEYFSETQRNKGNFPGRFSGRQFSNSRSEMNVSTLELGDSALYLCASSPETQYFGPGTRLLVL.

CDR3 DNA: TGTGCCAGCAGACGCACAGGGGGGGGTGAAAAACTGTTTTTT. Its protein product is CASRRTGGGEKLFF. The chain joins TRBV5-6 to TRBJ1-4, with 8 bases matching TRBD1. From germline, CDR1 is SGHDT and CDR2 YYEEEE. The CDR3 runs to 14 residues. V gave up 5 bases and J gave up 7 bases; unmatched junction bases: 7.

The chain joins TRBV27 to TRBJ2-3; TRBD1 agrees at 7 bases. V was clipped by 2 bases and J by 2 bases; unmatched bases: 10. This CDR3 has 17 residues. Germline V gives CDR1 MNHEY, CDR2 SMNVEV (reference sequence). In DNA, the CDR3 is TGTGCCAGCAGTTTAATACCGGGACAGCTGGTCACAGATACGCAGTATTTT. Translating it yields CASSLIPGQLVTDTQYF.

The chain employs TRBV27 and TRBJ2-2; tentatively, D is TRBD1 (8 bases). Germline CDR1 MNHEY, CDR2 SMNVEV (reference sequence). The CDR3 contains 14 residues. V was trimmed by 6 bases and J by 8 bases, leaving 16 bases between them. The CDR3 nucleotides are TGTGCCAGCAGCCTCACAGGGGGGGTTGGGGAGCTGTTTTTT. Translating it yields CASSLTGGVGELFF.

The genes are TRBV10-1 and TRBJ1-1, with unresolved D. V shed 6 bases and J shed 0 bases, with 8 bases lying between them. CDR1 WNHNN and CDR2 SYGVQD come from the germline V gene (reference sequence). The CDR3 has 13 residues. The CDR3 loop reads CASRSTLNTEAFF. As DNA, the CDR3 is TGCGCCAGCAGATCGACACTGAACACTGAAGCTTTCTTT.